The next 28 T cell receptor beta chains were all read from a single sample in a study of radiation and T cells in renal cell carcinoma. Time point denoted: baseline pretreatment blood. Treatment noted: 15 Gy SBRT to primary tumor, nephrectomy 4 weeks later. Assay used: immunoSEQ multiplex PCR; TCRdb lists only in-frame clones, some missing. The sample yields roughly 130,000 clones, around nine tenths seen once. The source material was blood, sampled from a patient whose treatment included radiotherapy and nephrectomy. These TCRs come from a woman aged 50 to 60 with renal cell carcinoma.

The chain is built from TRBV29-1 and TRBJ2-3, with D maybe TRBD2 (6 bases). Germline loops: CDR1 SQVTM, CDR2 ANQGSEA. Trimming removed 1 base from V and 0 bases from J, with 8 bases in between. The CDR3 length is 14 residues. In DNA form, the CDR3 reads TGCAGCGTTGAAGGCGGGGCTAGCACAGATACGCAGTATTTT. The encoded protein is CSVEGGASTDTQYF.

This clone was recorded once. V usage is TRBV10-3 and J usage is TRBJ1-5, with 9 bases aligning to TRBD1. V lost 0 bases and J lost 5; bases outside the gene matches: 8. Germline loops: CDR1 ENHRY, CDR2 SYGVKD. The CDR3 consists of 17 residues. CDR3 loop: CAISESPWTGDYQPQHF. CDR3 bases: TGTGCCATCAGTGAGTCACCGTGGACAGGGGATTATCAGCCCCAGCATTTT.

The rearrangement joins TRBV7-9 to TRBJ1-6, with D perhaps TRBD1 (6 bases). The V gene's germline CDR1 is SEHNR and CDR2 FQNEAQ (reference sequence). This CDR3 spans 14 amino acids. Trimming cost V 1 base and J 7 bases, with 8 bases left between them. In DNA, the CDR3 is TGTGCCAGCAGCTTAGGGGGGCTAAATTCACCCCTCCACTTT. It encodes CASSLGGLNSPLHF.

V usage is TRBV13 and J usage is TRBJ2-3, with TRBD2 identical over 13 bases. The CDR3 is 22 residues long. V gave up 1 base and J gave up 0 bases; unmatched junction bases: 16. CDR1 and CDR2 (germline): PRHDT, FYEKMQ (reference sequence). The CDR3 is CASSLVPGGLAGVSPSTDTQYF. The DNA for the CDR3 is TGTGCCAGCAGCTTAGTCCCGGGAGGACTAGCGGGGGTGTCCCCTAGCACAGATACGCAGTATTTT.

This chain links TRBV5-1 with TRBJ1-6; tentative D call: TRBD1 (6 bases). The CDR3 is 14 amino acids. Deletions cut 1 base from V and 9 bases from J, with 11 bases between. Germline values: CDR1 SGHRS, CDR2 YFSETQ. This CDR3 reads CASSLQGLGSPLHF. DNA of the CDR3: TGCGCCAGCAGCTTGCAGGGGTTGGGTTCACCCCTCCACTTT.

The rearrangement uses TRBV5-1 and TRBJ1-1; TRBD1 agrees at 8 bases. The CDR3 runs to 15 residues. Per the germline V gene, CDR1 is SGHRS and CDR2 is YFSETQ. The junction had 5 bases not matched to a gene; V was cut back by 0 bases and J by 4 bases. The CDR3 sequence is CASSLGGQAGTEAFF. CDR3 nucleotides: TGCGCCAGCAGCTTGGGGGGACAGGCTGGCACTGAAGCTTTCTTT.

This chain uses TRBV6-1 with TRBJ1-6; 7 positions match TRBD1. The J segment lost 11 bases and the V segment lost 4 bases, leaving 14 bases of the junction unmatched. The CDR3 consists of 16 residues. Germline values: CDR1 MNHNS, CDR2 SASEGT. The chain's CDR3 is CASSAQGSWGDAPLHF. For the CDR3, the DNA is TGTGCCAGCAGTGCACAGGGGTCCTGGGGGGACGCACCCCTCCACTTT.

The chain combines TRBV12-5 with TRBJ2-5, with TRBD2 matching over 7 bases. CDR1 and CDR2 from the germline V gene are LGHNT and FRNRAP. There are 15 residues in the CDR3. After removal of 0 bases from V and 9 bases from J, the junction contained 10 bases not matched to a gene. The CDR3 loop is CASGLVLDRAGAQYF. CDR3 sequence (DNA): TGTGCTAGTGGTTTGGTACTCGACCGGGCGGGGGCCCAGTACTTC.

The chain uses TRBV4-1 and TRBJ2-1; TRBD2 aligns across 9 bases. The V gene end was trimmed by 4 bases and the J gene end by 9 bases; junction bases not matched to a gene: 7. Germline loops: CDR1 MGHRA, CDR2 YSYEKL. The CDR3 extends over 14 amino acids. The chain's CDR3 is CASSREGLAAEQFF. The DNA for the CDR3 is TGCGCCAGCAGCCGAGAGGGACTAGCTGCTGAGCAGTTCTTC.

The chain is built from TRBV5-1 and TRBJ1-6, with TRBD1 matching over 7 bases. Germline V gene lookup returns CDR1 SGHRS and CDR2 YFSETQ. There are 17 residues in the CDR3. V gave up 0 bases and J gave up 7 bases; unmatched junction bases: 10. The CDR3 sequence: CASSLVTGVELNSPLHF. The CDR3, as DNA: TGCGCCAGCAGCTTGGTAACAGGGGTGGAGTTGAATTCACCCCTCCACTTT.

The chain combines TRBV5-1 with TRBJ1-1; D unclear. This CDR3 is built from 13 residues. V was cut by 0 bases and J by 4 bases, with 7 bases left in between. Germline V lookup: CDR1 SGHRS, CDR2 YFSETQ. CDR3 protein: CASSLGPGTEAFF. CDR3 DNA sequence: TGCGCCAGCAGCTTGGGGCCAGGCACTGAAGCTTTCTTT.

This chain links TRBV6-1 with TRBJ1-5; perhaps TRBD1 as D (6 bases). Germline V CDR1 and CDR2: MNHNS, SASEGT. Trimming left V 7 bases short and J 7 bases short, with 14 bases between. The CDR3 extends over 13 amino acids. CDR3 coding DNA: TGTGCCAGCACTTCGACAGGCTGGCAGCCCCAGCATTTT. Translating gives CASTSTGWQPQHF.

This chain connects TRBV7-9 to TRBJ1-3; D not certain. This CDR3 is 16 amino acids long. The V gene's germline CDR1 is SEHNR and CDR2 FQNEAQ (reference sequence). Trimming cost V 4 bases and J 1 base, with 14 bases left between them. DNA for the CDR3: TGTGCCAGCAGCTCAGGACGGGAGCGATCTGGAAACACCATATATTTT. It specifies CASSSGRERSGNTIYF.

Concerning this clone itself: A read error may account for a junction end that differs from germline. The genes are TRBV5-3 and TRBJ2-7; D is unclear. TRBV5-3 falls under the ORF class, with uncertain function. The CDR3 extends over 12 amino acids. CDR3 residues: CASSLAFYEQYF. CDR3 coding DNA: TGTGCCAGCAGCTTAGCCTTCTACGAGCAGTACTTC.

The CDR3 is CASRPEGGANYEQYF. The CDR3 nucleotides are TGTGCCAGCAGGCCGGAGGGGGGGGCCAACTACGAGCAGTACTTC. The chain links TRBV5-4 to TRBJ2-7; D might be TRBD2 (7 bases). CDR1 and CDR2 (germline): SGHNT, YYREEE (reference sequence). Trimming took off 5 bases at V and 3 bases at J, with 18 bases between the two ends. This CDR3 contains 15 residues.

This chain uses TRBV29-1 with TRBJ2-1, with D tentatively TRBD1 (6 bases). The CDR3 is made up of 12 amino acids. Germline CDR1 SQVTM, CDR2 ANQGSEA. V dropped 3 bases and J dropped 5 bases, with 8 bases sitting between them. The CDR3 here is CSVEDSHNEQFF. CDR3 DNA sequence: TGCAGCGTTGAGGACAGCCACAATGAGCAGTTCTTC.

This clone appeared a few times. This chain links TRBV11-2 with TRBJ1-6; a possible D gene is TRBD1 (5 bases). Trimming cost V 5 bases and J 8 bases, with 16 bases left between them. Germline CDR1 reads SGHAT; CDR2 reads FQNNGV. The CDR3 length is 15 residues. CDR3 in amino acids: CASSAQGFSDSPLHF. In DNA form, the CDR3 reads TGTGCCAGCAGCGCTCAGGGTTTTAGCGATTCACCCCTCCACTTT.

This chain connects TRBV9 to TRBJ2-2; 10 bases agree with TRBD2. The CDR3 length is 16 residues. V lost 3 bases and J lost 3; bases outside the gene matches: 5. The germline V gene encodes CDR1 SGDLS and CDR2 YYNGEE. CDR3: CASSGPAGGHTGELFF. CDR3 DNA: TGTGCCAGCAGCGGACCAGCGGGGGGGCACACCGGGGAGCTGTTTTTT.

As for this clone: Relative to the germline gene, one junction end is altered; a read error may explain this. The chain uses TRBV7-7 and TRBJ2-3, with TRBD1 identical over 9 bases. Germline V gene sequence: CDR1 SSHAT, CDR2 FNYEAQ (reference sequence). The length of the CDR3 is 15 residues. CDR3 nucleotides: TGTGCTAGCAGCCTGGGACAGGGAGTAGCAGATACGCAGTATTTT. Residues: CASSLGQGVADTQYF.

The rearrangement links TRBV6-5 to TRBJ2-5; a weak D match, TRBD2 (5 bases). The CDR3 totals 14 residues. Germline CDR1 MNHEY, CDR2 SVGAGI. V lost 2 bases, J lost 5 bases, and 12 bases lay in between. CDR3 loop: CASSYARVAETQYF. CDR3 in DNA: TGTGCCAGCAGTTACGCGAGGGTTGCGGAGACCCAGTACTTC.

The rearrangement joins TRBV7-9 to TRBJ1-5; 7 bases agree with TRBD1. J was trimmed by 4 bases and V by 4 bases; bases with no gene match: 4. Germline V lookup: CDR1 SEHNR, CDR2 FQNEAQ (reference sequence). The CDR3 has 14 amino acids. The CDR3 DNA is TGTGCCAGCAGCTGGGGGACAGAAAATCAGCCCCAGCATTTT. It yields the protein CASSWGTENQPQHF.

The gene calls are TRBV30 and TRBJ2-5; 7 nucleotides align to TRBD1. The V gene end was trimmed by 2 bases and the J gene end by 3 bases; junction bases not matched to a gene: 6. Germline CDR1 reads GTSNPN; CDR2 reads SVGIG (reference sequence). The CDR3 is 14 amino acids. The CDR3 DNA follows: TGTGCCTGGAGTAAAACAGGGGTAAAAGAGACCCAGTACTTC. Protein: CAWSKTGVKETQYF.

The rearrangement uses TRBV18 and TRBJ2-7, with a tentative D call TRBD1 (6 bases). CDR1 KGHSH and CDR2 LQKENI come from the germline V gene. The CDR3 has 12 amino acids. Trimming removed 4 bases at V and 3 bases at J, with 7 bases between. CDR3 loop: CASSLDSYEQYF. The CDR3 DNA sequence: TGTGCCAGCTCACTGGACAGCTACGAGCAGTACTTC.

This clone has only one observation. This chain links TRBV13 with TRBJ2-1, with 8 bases matching TRBD2. The V segment lost 7 bases and the J segment 4 bases; nucleotides outside the gene matches: 9. Looked up from germline, CDR1 is PRHDT and CDR2 is FYEKMQ (reference sequence). The CDR3 has 15 amino acids. This CDR3 is CASNSGSGGYNEQFF. The CDR3 bases are TGTGCCAGCAACTCCGGGAGCGGGGGATACAATGAGCAGTTCTTC.

With respect to this clone: A much larger clone is a single base away; this may be a read error. The chain has TRBV13 and TRBJ2-7; D uncertain. The V end lost 3 bases, the J end lost 3 bases, and 3 bases lay between the germline ends. The CDR3 contains 11 residues. CDR1 PRHDT and CDR2 FYEKMQ come from the germline V gene (reference sequence). The CDR3 nucleotides read TGTGCCAGCAGCTTCGACTACGAGCAGTACTTC. This encodes CASSFDYEQYF. Filled out from reference TRBV13 and TRBJ2-7, the complete variable domain reads AAGVIQSPRHLIKEKRETATLKCYPIPRHDTVYWYQQGPGQDPQFLISFYEKMQSDKGSIPDRFSAQQFSDYHSELNMSSLELGDSALYFCASSFDYEQYFGPGTRLTVT.

The V call is TRBV6-1, the J call TRBJ1-5; D possibly corresponds to TRBD1 (5 bases). The V gene lost 4 bases and the J gene lost 3 bases, with 13 bases spanning the gap. CDR1 is MNHNS, CDR2 SASEGT, per germline. The CDR3 loop spans 15 amino acids. The CDR3 region has the DNA TGTGCCAGCAGTGTTTTTCAGGGATACAATCAGCCCCAGCATTTT. The encoded protein is CASSVFQGYNQPQHF.

This clone appeared once. This chain joins TRBV6-1 and TRBJ1-2, with D uncertain. V gave up 4 bases and J gave up 1 base, with 10 bases separating them. From germline, CDR1 is MNHNS and CDR2 SASEGT. The CDR3 consists of 14 residues. The CDR3 DNA reads TGTGCCAGCAGTGCTGCAGAGGGTAACTATGGCTACACCTTC. The encoded protein is CASSAAEGNYGYTF.

The rearrangement joins TRBV28 to TRBJ2-7, with D unclear. V was pared by 4 bases and J by 3 bases, with 4 bases between. This CDR3 is built from 11 residues. Looked up from germline, CDR1 is MDHEN and CDR2 is SYDVKM. CDR3 residues: CASSYLYEQYF. The DNA for the CDR3 is TGTGCCAGCAGTTACCTCTACGAGCAGTACTTC. The entire variable domain, with the rest obtained from reference TRBV28 and TRBJ2-7, is as follows: DVKVTQSSRYLVKRTGEKVFLECVQDMDHENMFWYRQDPGLGLRLIYFSYDVKMKEKGDIPEGYSVSREKKERFSLILESASTNQTSMYLCASSYLYEQYFGPGTRLTVT.